The T cell receptor beta chain under discussion was sequenced for a study of OX40 agonist ivuxolimab in advanced cancers. Regarding the complete study: Ivuxolimab was an agonistic, fully human IgG2 monoclonal antibody directed against OX40 (CD134), a costimulatory receptor. Intravenous ivuxolimab was administered to patients every 2 weeks at six dose levels: 0.01, 0.1, 0.3, 1.5, 3 and 10 mg/kg. The monotherapy dose-escalation portion (N ≈ 50 patients) of the phase I ivuxolimab trial is reported in the paper. A male proportion of roughly 80% and a mean age of 60 years, ranging from about 20 to 85, were recorded for the dose-escalation cohort. Patients were allowed to have had prior anti-PD-1, anti-PD-L1 or anti-CTLA-4 therapy, and around 40% of the dose-escalation patients had previously received checkpoint inhibitors. Of the roughly 52 dose-escalation patients, hepatocellular carcinoma was present in approximately 20, melanoma in around 15, renal cell carcinoma in 9 and head and neck cancer in 9. The purpose of peripheral TCRbeta sequencing was to test whether ivuxolimab changed TCR sequence diversity and led to clonal T-cell expansion. Partial responses occurred in three dose-escalation patients, of whom one had hepatocellular carcinoma and two had cutaneous melanoma. What the research found in general, with its limitations: Low levels of normalized T-cell clonal expansion were also seen in some patients who did not respond. Antigen specificity was not determined for the clonally expanded peripheral T cells. At doses of 0.1 to 3.0 mg/kg, clonal expansion of both CD4+ and CD8+ blood T cells was observed from baseline to week 6. In the 0.1-3.0 mg/kg groups, partial responders were among the patients with the lowest normalized peripheral clonal expansion, particularly in CD8+ T cells. After ivuxolimab, CD8+ T cells had more expanded clones than CD4+ T cells on average.

The CDR3 spans 15 residues, from the cysteine through the phenylalanine. The only DNA kept is the CDR3, 45 bases in frame from the first base. From V the trimming removes 5 bases and from J it removes 7 bases, while the gene matches leave 14 bases of the junction unaccounted for. Via the germline V gene (reference sequence), CDR1 is SEHNR and CDR2 FQNEAQ. Concerning this clone: The target of this receptor is not known. Base qualities are not provided; no much larger clone lies one nucleotide away.

To sequence the TCRbeta CDR3 region, genomic DNA was isolated from the sorted cells. The immunoSEQ Assay was used to sequence the TCRbeta CDR3 regions. TCRdb carries this immuneACCESS record with in-frame sequences only. Its versions omit some clonotypes, under half of them owing to an unresolved V gene in the studies checked, with the rest unexplained. The sample table shows 60,000 or so clones, and more than 80% are seen once. 5.4% of the sample rests with the top ten. Patients with autoimmune disease history or receiving systemic immunosuppression were excluded from the trial. Peripheral blood for TCR sequencing was collected from all dose cohorts at baseline, on cycle 4 day 1, and on cycle 7 day 1. The samples were drawn from a first-in-human, open-label, multicenter phase I dose-escalation trial of ivuxolimab. Adults with locally advanced or metastatic head and neck squamous cell, hepatocellular, melanoma or renal cell carcinoma were enrolled in the trial. Before TCR sequencing, CD4+ and CD8+ T cells were separately sorted from peripheral blood.

The TCR comes from an adult with an advanced solid tumor such as melanoma, head and neck, liver or kidney cancer. The chain links TRBV7-9 with TRBJ2-7, and 7 junctional nucleotides match TRBD2. The starting material was CD4+ or CD8+ T cells sorted from blood, obtained in a trial of the OX40 agonist ivuxolimab. CDR3 loop: CASSPGGSLRGEQYF. The nucleotides read TGTGCCAGCAGCCCGGGGGGTAGCCTTCGTGGGGAGCAGTACTTC.